A selection of T cell receptor beta chains follows, all from one sample in a study of blood T cell repertoires in COVID-19. TCRdb's copy holds only in-frame clones and misses some; the assay was immunoSEQ multiplex PCR. Of roughly 700,000 clones in the sample, about 90% were seen once. Sequenced: peripheral blood. These receptors originate from a woman between 18 and 30 years old with acute or convalescent COVID-19. CDR3s include the opening cysteine and the closing phenylalanine or tryptophan. D genes are given only for firm matches. Not all rows give a size; the values are once, few, many and, for expanded clones, a class.

d_gene,j_gene,v_gene,abundance,CDR3nt,CDR3aa
.,TRBJ1-1,TRBV7-3,.,TGTGCCAGCAGCTACAGGGATGGGGGCACTGAAGCTTTCTTT,CASSYRDGGTEAFF
TRBD1,TRBJ1-5,TRBV7-8,.,TGTGCCAGCAGCTTGGACAGGGGAAATCAGCCCCAGCATTTT,CASSLDRGNQPQHF
.,TRBJ1-1,TRBV12-3/TRBV12-4,.,TGTGCCAGCAGGGGGAGAGGGCCTGAAGCTTTCTTT,CASRGRGPEAFF
TRBD1,TRBJ1-1,TRBV19,.,TGTGCCAGTAGTCGGACAGGGAATCCGGTACCGACCCATGAAGCTTTCTTT,CASSRTGNPVPTHEAFF
.,TRBJ1-2,TRBV5-6,.,TGTGCCAGCAGCGAAAGCTTCAGGGTGTGGGACTATGGCTACACCTTC,CASSESFRVWDYGYTF
.,TRBJ1-5,TRBV15,.,TGTGCCACCAGCAGAGACAGGGGACCGAATCAGCCCCAGCATTTT,CATSRDRGPNQPQHF
.,TRBJ1-2,TRBV4-3,.,TGCGCCAGCAGCCAAGACATAGACGGGGGGGCTAACTATGGCTACACCTTC,CASSQDIDGGANYGYTF
.,TRBJ1-4,TRBV10-1,.,TGCGCCAGCAGTGAGCCAAAACAGGGATGGAGATCTAATGAAAAACTGTTTTTT,CASSEPKQGWRSNEKLFF
TRBD2,TRBJ2-1,TRBV3-1/TRBV3-2,.,TGTGCCAGCAGGCGGGGGTCTTACAATGAGCAGTTCTTC,CASRRGSYNEQFF
.,TRBJ1-2,TRBV5-6,.,TGTGCCAGCAGCTTGTGGTTCGACTTTAACTATGGCTACACCTTC,CASSLWFDFNYGYTF
.,TRBJ2-7,TRBV5-5,once,TGTGCCAGCAGCTTGGGTCAGGGCGTCTACGAGCAGTACTTC,CASSLGQGVYEQYF
.,TRBJ1-1,TRBV11-2,.,TGTGCCAGCAGCTCCGTAGCCGGGTCCTCATTTATGAACACTGAAGCTTTCTTT,CASSSVAGSSFMNTEAFF
.,TRBJ1-4,TRBV5-1,.,TGCGCCAGCAGCTTACGGGCTAATGAAAAACTGTTTTTT,CASSLRANEKLFF
.,TRBJ2-3,TRBV6-1,.,TGTGCCAGCAGTGAACTTCTTGGAGGGGGGGCCGAAGATACGCAGTATTTT,CASSELLGGGAEDTQYF
.,TRBJ2-3,TRBV2,.,TGTGCCAGCAGTGTATTCCGCACAGATACGCAGTATTTT,CASSVFRTDTQYF
.,TRBJ1-1,TRBV5-5,.,TGTGCCAGCACCAGGGGCGGGTACACTGAAGCTTTCTTT,CASTRGGYTEAFF
TRBD1,TRBJ1-2,TRBV5-1,.,TGCGCCAGCAGCTTGGCCCTGACAGGGTTGGGGAGTGGCTACACCTTC,CASSLALTGLGSGYTF
.,TRBJ1-2,TRBV15,.,TGTGCCACCAGCACAGGTGATAACTATGGCTACACCTTC,CATSTGDNYGYTF
.,TRBJ2-7,TRBV5-4,.,TGTGCCAGCAGCTTGATAGGGGCCTACGAGCAGTACTTC,CASSLIGAYEQYF
.,TRBJ1-3,TRBV12-3/TRBV12-4,.,TGTGCCAGCAGTACCGGGACAGGAAACACCATATATTTT,CASSTGTGNTIYF
.,TRBJ1-2,TRBV5-4,.,TGTGCCAGCAGCTTGGAACAAATCTATGGCTACACCTTC,CASSLEQIYGYTF
.,TRBJ1-5,TRBV5-1,.,TGCGCCAGCAGCTTGGGTAGGGGCGGGGAGCCCCAGCATTTT,CASSLGRGGEPQHF
TRBD1,TRBJ1-2,TRBV4-3,.,TGCGCCAGCAGCCAAGCATCGACAGGGGAAGGCTACACCTTC,CASSQASTGEGYTF
TRBD1,TRBJ2-7,TRBV19,.,TGTGCCAGCCGGACAGGGGCGGACTACGAGCAGTACTTC,CASRTGADYEQYF
TRBD2,TRBJ2-3,TRBV3-1/TRBV3-2,.,TGTGCCAGCAGCCAAGAAGGCTGGCTAGCGGGGGGCGATACGCAGTATTTT,CASSQEGWLAGGDTQYF
TRBD1,TRBJ2-7,TRBV9,.,TGTGCCAGCAGCACTTTCCCCGGGACAGGGGGTTCCGGCGAGCAGTACTTC,CASSTFPGTGGSGEQYF
TRBD1,TRBJ1-2,TRBV9,few,TGTGCCAGCAGCGCCCCGACAGGGGGTTACTATGGCTACACCTTC,CASSAPTGGYYGYTF
TRBD1,TRBJ1-1,TRBV28,.,TGTGCCAGCAGTTTGTCCGGGACAGGGTATATTGGCCTCATCCAGGGAGCTTTCTTT,CASSLSGTGYIGLIQGAFF
.,TRBJ1-5,TRBV10-3,.,TGTGCCATCAGTGGACAGAACAATCAGCCCCAGCATTTT,CAISGQNNQPQHF
.,TRBJ2-1,TRBV20-1,.,TGCAGTGCTAGGTTAGCAAACGAGCAGTTCTTC,CSARLANEQFF
.,TRBJ1-2,TRBV24-1,.,TGTGCCACCAGTGATCACAGGGTCGGCTACACCTTC,CATSDHRVGYTF
TRBD1,TRBJ1-2,TRBV27,.,TGTGCCAGCAGTTCCTCCGGGACAGGGGATTATGGCTACACCTTC,CASSSSGTGDYGYTF
TRBD1,TRBJ1-2,TRBV13,.,TGTGCCAGCAGCTTGACCCCGACAGGGAGTGTCTACACCTTC,CASSLTPTGSVYTF
.,TRBJ1-5,TRBV6-1,.,TGTGCCAGCAGTGCCCGACAGCAGCCCCAGCATTTT,CASSARQQPQHF
.,TRBJ1-2,TRBV5-3,.,TGTGCCAGAAGATTCGCGAGACACCCCTATGGCTACACCTTC,CARRFARHPYGYTF
.,TRBJ2-2,TRBV27,.,TGTGCCAGCTCGGGTCCCGGCGGGGAGCTGTTTTTT,CASSGPGGELFF
.,TRBJ2-7,TRBV27,.,TGTGCCAGCAGTTCAAATGGACCGGCGGGTTACGAGCAGTACTTC,CASSSNGPAGYEQYF
.,TRBJ2-1,TRBV27,.,TGTGCCAGCAGTTTAACAGAAATCAATGAGCAGTTCTTC,CASSLTEINEQFF
TRBD2,TRBJ2-1,TRBV19,.,TGTGCCAGTAGAGCGGGGGGGCCTAGGAATGAGCAGTTCTTC,CASRAGGPRNEQFF
TRBD1,TRBJ1-3,TRBV18,.,TGTGCCAGCTCACAGGCGGGACAGCACTCTGGAAACACCATATATTTT,CASSQAGQHSGNTIYF
TRBD2,TRBJ2-7,TRBV7-9,.,TGTGCCAGCAGCTCAGGACTAGCGGGGGGGTCCTACGAGCAGTACTTC,CASSSGLAGGSYEQYF
.,TRBJ1-1,TRBV6-5,few,TGTGCCAGCAGTTTCTCAGGGGAAAGAATGAACACTGAAGCTTTCTTT,CASSFSGERMNTEAFF
TRBD1,TRBJ1-2,TRBV30,.,TGTGCCTGGAGGGACAGGGGTGGCTACACCTTC,CAWRDRGGYTF
TRBD1,TRBJ1-2,TRBV6-5,.,TGTGCCAGCAGCACAGGGGTCACTGGCTACACCTTC,CASSTGVTGYTF
TRBD1,TRBJ2-2,TRBV5-1,.,TGCGCCAGCAGCTCGGACAGGGGGGTCGGGGAGCTGTTTTTT,CASSSDRGVGELFF
.,TRBJ1-4,TRBV4-2,.,TGTGCCAGCAGCCATCTCAGACCGGGTGAAAAACTGTTTTTT,CASSHLRPGEKLFF
.,TRBJ1-1,TRBV2,.,TGTGCCAGCGGCGGGGGTTGGTCTTTCTTT,CASGGGWSFF
TRBD1,TRBJ1-2,TRBV2,once,TGTGCCAGCGTAGGGGACAGGGAGAATGATGGCTACACCTTC,CASVGDRENDGYTF
TRBD2,TRBJ2-1,TRBV18,once,TGTGCCAGCTCACCTCCTAGCGGGGGCAATGAGCAGTTCTTC,CASSPPSGGNEQFF
.,TRBJ1-2,TRBV12-3/TRBV12-4,.,TGTGCCAGCAGAGAGCGGGGGGGCTACACCTTC,CASRERGGYTF
TRBD1,TRBJ1-2,TRBV6-4,.,TGTGCCAGCAGTGATTCGACAGGGGAGCCGTTCTCGGGCTACACCTTC,CASSDSTGEPFSGYTF
TRBD1,TRBJ2-7,TRBV7-9,.,TGTGCCAGCAGCCCACGACAGGGGCTGAGCTCCTACGAGCAGTACTTC,CASSPRQGLSSYEQYF
.,TRBJ1-3,TRBV7-2,.,TGTGCCAGCAGCTGGGCAGGGGACACACGAAACACCATATATTTT,CASSWAGDTRNTIYF
.,TRBJ2-7,TRBV30,.,TGTGCCTGGAGTGACCTAAACTGGAGGGACGAGCAGTACTTC,CAWSDLNWRDEQYF